This T cell receptor beta chain was sequenced for a study of neurological immune-mediated disorders. Whole-study findings and limits: TCR-beta repertoires seemed private in all groups, with no expanded CDR3 amino acid sequences shared.

The cDNA came from 5'RACE, which used 10-nucleotide random UMIs. TCRdb re-analysed the 5' RACE reads in MiXCR, keeping a single row per CDR3 protein. The sample consists of some 76,000 distinct CDR3 sequences, 2.5% to 4% of them appearing once. This clonotype was seen at least ten times. Its antigen is still unknown. This clonotype was sampled from a woman between 50 and 59 years old with multiple sclerosis. The sequenced material came from PBMCs.

Here the CDR3 reads CASRAFSGTENEKLFF. CDR3 in DNA: TGTGCCAGCAGAGCGTTCTCCGGGACGGAGAATGAAAAACTGTTTTTT. V usage is TRBV28 and J usage is TRBJ1-4, with D tentatively TRBD1 (5 bases). CDR1 and CDR2 from the germline V gene are MDHEN and SYDVKM. This CDR3 has 16 amino acids. Trimming pared 6 bases from V and 5 bases from J, leaving 19 bases between.